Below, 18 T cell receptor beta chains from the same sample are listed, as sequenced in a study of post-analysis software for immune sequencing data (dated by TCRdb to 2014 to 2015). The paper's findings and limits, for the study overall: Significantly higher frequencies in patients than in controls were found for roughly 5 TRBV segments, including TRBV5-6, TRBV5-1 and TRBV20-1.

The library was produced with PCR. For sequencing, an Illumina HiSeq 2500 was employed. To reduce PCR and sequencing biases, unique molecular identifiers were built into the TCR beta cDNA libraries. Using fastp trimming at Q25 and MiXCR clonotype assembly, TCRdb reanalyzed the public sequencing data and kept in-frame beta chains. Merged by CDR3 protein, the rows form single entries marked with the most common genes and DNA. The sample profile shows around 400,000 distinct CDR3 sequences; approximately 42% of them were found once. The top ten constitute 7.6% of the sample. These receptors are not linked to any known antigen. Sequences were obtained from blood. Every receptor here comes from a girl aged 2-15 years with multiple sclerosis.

The CDR3, as DNA: TGTGCCAGCAGTTTGGGACAGGGGAAGGCTGGGGCCAACGTCCTGACTTTC. Translation gives CASSLGQGKAGANVLTF. The J gene is TRBJ2-6, the V gene TRBV6-6; 10 nucleotides agree with TRBD1. Germline V gives CDR1 MNHNY, CDR2 SVGAGI (reference sequence). The CDR3 extends over 17 amino acids. The J segment lost 2 bases and the V segment lost 4 bases, leaving 5 bases of the junction unmatched.

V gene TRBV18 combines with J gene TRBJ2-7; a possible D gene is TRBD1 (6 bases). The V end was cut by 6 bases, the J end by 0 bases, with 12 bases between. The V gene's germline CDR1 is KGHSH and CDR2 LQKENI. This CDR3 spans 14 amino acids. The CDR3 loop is CASSTGKSSYEQYF. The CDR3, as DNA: TGTGCCAGCTCCACAGGGAAAAGCTCCTACGAGCAGTACTTC.

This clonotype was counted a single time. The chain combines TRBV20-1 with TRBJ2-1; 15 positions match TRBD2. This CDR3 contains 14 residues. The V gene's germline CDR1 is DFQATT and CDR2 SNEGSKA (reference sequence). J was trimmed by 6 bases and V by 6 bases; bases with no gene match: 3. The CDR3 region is CSARTSGRANEQFF. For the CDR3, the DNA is TGCAGTGCAAGGACTAGCGGGAGGGCCAATGAGCAGTTCTTC.

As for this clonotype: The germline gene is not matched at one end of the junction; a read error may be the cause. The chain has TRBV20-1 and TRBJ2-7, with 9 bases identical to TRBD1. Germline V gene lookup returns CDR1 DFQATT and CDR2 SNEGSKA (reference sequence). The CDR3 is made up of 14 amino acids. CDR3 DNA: TGCAGTGCCAACCCCGGGACAGGGTCCTGCGAGCAGTACTTC. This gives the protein CSANPGTGSCEQYF.

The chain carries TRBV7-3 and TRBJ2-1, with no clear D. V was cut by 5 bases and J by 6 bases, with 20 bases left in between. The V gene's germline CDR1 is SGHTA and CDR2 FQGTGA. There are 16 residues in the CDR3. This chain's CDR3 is CASSPPLGPNRNEQFF. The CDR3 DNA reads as TGTGCCAGCAGCCCGCCCCTAGGACCGAATCGCAATGAGCAGTTCTTC.

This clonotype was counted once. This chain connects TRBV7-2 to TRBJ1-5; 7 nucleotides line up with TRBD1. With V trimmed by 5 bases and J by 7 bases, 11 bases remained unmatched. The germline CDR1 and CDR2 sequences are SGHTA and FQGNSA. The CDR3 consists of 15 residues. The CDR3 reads CASSPEGQGGQPQHF. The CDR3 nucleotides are TGTGCCAGCAGCCCAGAAGGGCAGGGGGGACAGCCCCAGCATTTT.

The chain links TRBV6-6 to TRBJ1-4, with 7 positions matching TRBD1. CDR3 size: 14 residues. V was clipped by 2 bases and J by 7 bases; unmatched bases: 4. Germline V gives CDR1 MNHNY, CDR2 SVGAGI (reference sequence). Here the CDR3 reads CASSYRGRSEKLFF. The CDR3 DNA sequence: TGTGCCAGCAGTTACAGGGGGCGGAGTGAAAAACTGTTTTTT.

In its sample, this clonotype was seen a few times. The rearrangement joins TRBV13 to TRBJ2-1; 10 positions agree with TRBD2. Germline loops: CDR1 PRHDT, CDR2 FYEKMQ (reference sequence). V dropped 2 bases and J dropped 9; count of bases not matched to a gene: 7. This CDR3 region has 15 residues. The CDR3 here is CASSLIGLAVGEQFF. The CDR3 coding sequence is TGTGCCAGCAGCTTAATAGGACTAGCGGTCGGTGAGCAGTTCTTC.

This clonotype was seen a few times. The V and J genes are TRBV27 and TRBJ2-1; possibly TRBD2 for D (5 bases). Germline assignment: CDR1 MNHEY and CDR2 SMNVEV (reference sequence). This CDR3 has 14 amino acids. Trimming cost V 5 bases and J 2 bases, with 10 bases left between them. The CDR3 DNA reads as TGTGCCAGCAGTGCCTTAGCGCCCTACAATGAGCAGTTCTTC. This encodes CASSALAPYNEQFF.

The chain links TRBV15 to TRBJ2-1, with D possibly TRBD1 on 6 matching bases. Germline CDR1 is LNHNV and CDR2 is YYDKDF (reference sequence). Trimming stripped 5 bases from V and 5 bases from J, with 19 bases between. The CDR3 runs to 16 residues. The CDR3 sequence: CATSETGSRIDNEQFF. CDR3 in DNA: TGTGCCACCAGCGAAACAGGGTCTCGAATTGACAATGAGCAGTTCTTC.

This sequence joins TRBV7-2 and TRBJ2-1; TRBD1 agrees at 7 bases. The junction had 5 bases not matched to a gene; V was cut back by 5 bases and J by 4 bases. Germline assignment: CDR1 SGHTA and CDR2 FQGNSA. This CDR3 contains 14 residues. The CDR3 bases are TGTGCCAGCAGCAGAGGGACAGAATACAATGAGCAGTTCTTC. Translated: CASSRGTEYNEQFF.

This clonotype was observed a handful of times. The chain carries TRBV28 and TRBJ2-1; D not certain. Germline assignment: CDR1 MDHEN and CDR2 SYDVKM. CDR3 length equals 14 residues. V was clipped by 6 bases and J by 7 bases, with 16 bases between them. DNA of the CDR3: TGTGCCAGCAGCCCTATACCCTCTCGGAATGAGCAGTTCTTC. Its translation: CASSPIPSRNEQFF.

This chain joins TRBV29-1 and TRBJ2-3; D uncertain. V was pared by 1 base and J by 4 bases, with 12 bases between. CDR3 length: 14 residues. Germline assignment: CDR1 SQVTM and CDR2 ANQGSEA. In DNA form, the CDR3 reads TGCAGCGTTGAAGTCGGGCCTGCCGCAGATACGCAGTATTTT. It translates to CSVEVGPAADTQYF.

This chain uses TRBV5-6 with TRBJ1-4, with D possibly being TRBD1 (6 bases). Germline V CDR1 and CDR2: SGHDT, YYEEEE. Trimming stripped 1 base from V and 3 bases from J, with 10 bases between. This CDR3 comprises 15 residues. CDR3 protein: CASSLQGKANEKLFF. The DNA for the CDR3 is TGTGCCAGCAGCTTGCAGGGGAAGGCTAATGAAAAACTGTTTTTT.

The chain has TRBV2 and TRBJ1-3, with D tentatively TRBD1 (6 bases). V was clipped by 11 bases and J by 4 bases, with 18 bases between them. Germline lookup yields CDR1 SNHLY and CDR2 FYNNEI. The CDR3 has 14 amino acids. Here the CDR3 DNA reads TGTGCCGGCACCGACCAGCAGGGGGGAAACACCATATATTTT. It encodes CAGTDQQGGNTIYF.

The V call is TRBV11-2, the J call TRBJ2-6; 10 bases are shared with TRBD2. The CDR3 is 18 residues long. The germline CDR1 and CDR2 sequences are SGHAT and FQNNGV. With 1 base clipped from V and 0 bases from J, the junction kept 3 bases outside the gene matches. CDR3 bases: TGTGCCAGCAGCTTAGTACTAGCGGGGAACTCTGGGGCCAACGTCCTGACTTTC. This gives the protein CASSLVLAGNSGANVLTF.

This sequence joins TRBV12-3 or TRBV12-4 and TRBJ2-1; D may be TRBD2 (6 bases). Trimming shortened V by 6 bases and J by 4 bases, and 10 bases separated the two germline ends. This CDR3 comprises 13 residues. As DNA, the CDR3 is TGTGCCAGCAGGCTTAGCGGTTACAATGAGCAGTTCTTC. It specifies CASRLSGYNEQFF.

The CDR3: CSARGTTSGRDRFF. The DNA of the CDR3 is TGCAGTGCTAGAGGGACGACTAGCGGGAGGGATCGGTTCTTC. The chain combines TRBV20-1 with TRBJ2-1; 14 bases map to TRBD2. With V trimmed by 1 base and J by 15 bases, 8 bases remained unmatched. Germline V gives CDR1 DFQATT, CDR2 SNEGSKA (reference sequence). The CDR3 runs 14 residues.